Listed below are T cell receptor beta chains from one sample, sequenced in a study of OX40 agonist ivuxolimab in advanced cancers. Assay: immunoSEQ multiplex PCR; the TCRdb copy retains only in-frame clones and omits some. The sample includes 100,000 or so clones, 90% of them seen just once. Sequencing used CD4+ or CD8+ T cells sorted from blood, obtained in a trial of the OX40 agonist ivuxolimab. Source of these receptors: an adult with an advanced solid tumor such as melanoma, head and neck, liver or kidney cancer. Each CDR3 is given with its conserved first and last residue. The D gene is left open where the match is weak. Size tells how often a clone was seen (once, few, many) or the class of an expanded clone, and some rows leave it out.

TGTGCCAGCATTCGGGGGGGAGGACAAGAGACCCAGTACTTC | CASIRGGGQETQYF | TRBJ2-5 | TRBD2 | TRBV5-8 | -
TGTGCCAGCAGTTTATCCGGGGGGACCCGGAACACTGAAGCTTTCTTT | CASSLSGGTRNTEAFF | TRBJ1-1 | - | TRBV28 | few
TGTGCCAGCACAACCTCGGGCTATGGCTACACCTTC | CASTTSGYGYTF | TRBJ1-2 | - | TRBV2 | -
TGTGCCAGCAGCTTGAGGACAGGGGGTACCGGGGAGCTGTTTTTT | CASSLRTGGTGELFF | TRBJ2-2 | TRBD1 | TRBV5-5 | -
TGTGCCAGCAGCTTAGTTGGTAGCGGTCGGGCGGAGACCCAGTACTTC | CASSLVGSGRAETQYF | TRBJ2-5 | - | TRBV7-6 | -
TGTGCCAGCAGCCTTTCGATAGGGCTGAGCTCCTACGAGCAGTACTTC | CASSLSIGLSSYEQYF | TRBJ2-7 | - | TRBV7-2 | -
TGTGCCAGCAGCTCAACGGGACAGAGCTACGAGCAGTACTTC | CASSSTGQSYEQYF | TRBJ2-7 | TRBD1 | TRBV7-8 | few
TGCGCCAGTATCGACAGGGACAATCAGCCCCAGCATTTT | CASIDRDNQPQHF | TRBJ1-5 | TRBD1 | TRBV5-1 | few
TGTGCCAGCTCACCACGGGACTGGGACTATGGCTACACCTTC | CASSPRDWDYGYTF | TRBJ1-2 | - | TRBV18 | many
TGTGCCAGCAGTTGGCAGATCTCCTACGAGCAGTACTTC | CASSWQISYEQYF | TRBJ2-7 | - | TRBV6-5 | -
TGTGCCAGCAGCTTAAAAATAGCCAAAAACATTCAGTACTTC | CASSLKIAKNIQYF | TRBJ2-4 | - | TRBV5-8 | -
TGTGCCAGCAGTGAAGAACTAGCGGGGCCGAACACCGGGGAGCTGTTTTTT | CASSEELAGPNTGELFF | TRBJ2-2 | TRBD2 | TRBV2 | -
TGTGCCAGCAGCTTGATGGTGGGGACAGATACGCAGTATTTT | CASSLMVGTDTQYF | TRBJ2-3 | - | TRBV7-3 | -
TGTGCCAGCAGCCAAACCGGGGGCGATTCACCCCTCCACTTT | CASSQTGGDSPLHF | TRBJ1-6 | - | TRBV11-2 | -
TGTGCCAGCACCATACGACTAGCGGGGCCTTCCAAGCAGTTCTTC | CASTIRLAGPSKQFF | TRBJ2-1 | TRBD2 | TRBV7-2 | -
TGTGCCAGCAGACTGGGACCCCGAACCTACGAGCAGTACTTC | CASRLGPRTYEQYF | TRBJ2-7 | - | TRBV6-5 | -
TGTGCCAGCAGCTTAGCGGCGGGACATAACACTGAAGCTTTCTTT | CASSLAAGHNTEAFF | TRBJ1-1 | - | TRBV7-8 | -
TGTGCCAGCAGTCGAGCGGGAGTTAATGAGCAGTTCTTC | CASSRAGVNEQFF | TRBJ2-1 | TRBD2 | TRBV6-5 | -
TGTGCCAGCAGTGAGGGACTAGCGGGAGTGGGCCGGGAGCTGTTTTTT | CASSEGLAGVGRELFF | TRBJ2-2 | TRBD2 | TRBV6-1 | -
TGTGCCAGCAGCTTAGCGCGACAGTACGGGGAGCTGTTTTTT | CASSLARQYGELFF | TRBJ2-2 | - | TRBV7-9 | -
TGTGCCAGCAGCTTTAGACTAGCGGAGGACACAGATACGCAGTATTTT | CASSFRLAEDTDTQYF | TRBJ2-3 | TRBD2 | TRBV11-2 | -
TGCGCCAGCAGTCCAGGCGGGGCCAACGTCCTGACTTTC | CASSPGGANVLTF | TRBJ2-6 | - | TRBV5-1 | -
TGTGCCAGCTACGACCAGGGCGGGAGCGGTCGAACCGGGGAGCTGTTTTTT | CASYDQGGSGRTGELFF | TRBJ2-2 | TRBD2 | TRBV28 | -
TGTGCCAGCTCACCGACAGATACGCAGTATTTT | CASSPTDTQYF | TRBJ2-3 | - | TRBV18 | -
TGTGCCAGCAGCCCAGGAGGGCTAGCGGGAGGGCCCGGCGATGAGCAGTTCTTC | CASSPGGLAGGPGDEQFF | TRBJ2-1 | TRBD2 | TRBV7-9 | -
TGTGCCAGTAGTATTGCTGGATCTGGGGCCAACGTCCTGACTTTC | CASSIAGSGANVLTF | TRBJ2-6 | - | TRBV19 | -
TGCGCCAGCAGCGTGGCCCTAGGGAGTGAAAAACTGTTTTTT | CASSVALGSEKLFF | TRBJ1-4 | - | TRBV10-2 | -
TGTGCCAGCAGCTTAGTGGGTGATATTTTCACCGGGGAGCTGTTTTTT | CASSLVGDIFTGELFF | TRBJ2-2 | - | TRBV7-9 | -
TGTGCCAGCAGCTCAGGAGGGACTAGCTCTGGAAACACCATATATTTT | CASSSGGTSSGNTIYF | TRBJ1-3 | - | TRBV7-8 | -
TGTGCCAGCAAGCTCTCCGGGGATGGCTACACCTTC | CASKLSGDGYTF | TRBJ1-2 | - | TRBV19 | -
TGTGCCAGTAGTACTACAGGTTATAGCAATCAGCCCCAGCATTTT | CASSTTGYSNQPQHF | TRBJ1-5 | - | TRBV19 | -